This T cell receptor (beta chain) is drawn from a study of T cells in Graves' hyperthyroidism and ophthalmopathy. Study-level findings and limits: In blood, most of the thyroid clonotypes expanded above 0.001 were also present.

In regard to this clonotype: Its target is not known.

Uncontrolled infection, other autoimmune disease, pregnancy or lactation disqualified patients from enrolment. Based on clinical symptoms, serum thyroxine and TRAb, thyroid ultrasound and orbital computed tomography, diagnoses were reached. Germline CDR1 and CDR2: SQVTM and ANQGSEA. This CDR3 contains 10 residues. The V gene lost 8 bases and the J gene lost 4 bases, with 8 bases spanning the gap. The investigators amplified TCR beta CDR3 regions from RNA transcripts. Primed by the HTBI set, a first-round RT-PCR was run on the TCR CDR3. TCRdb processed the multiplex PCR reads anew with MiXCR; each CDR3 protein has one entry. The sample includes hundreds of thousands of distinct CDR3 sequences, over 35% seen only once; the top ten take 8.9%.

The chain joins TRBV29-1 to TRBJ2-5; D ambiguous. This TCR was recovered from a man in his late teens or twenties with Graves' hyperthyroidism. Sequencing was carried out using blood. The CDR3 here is CSLMAETQYF. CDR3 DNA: TGCAGCTTGATGGCAGAGACCCAGTACTTC.